The 28 T cell receptor beta chains presented below share a single source sample, sequenced in a study of shared clonotypes between healthy human individuals. Using immunoSEQ multiplex PCR, the repertoire was profiled, and TCRdb retains in-frame clones only, with some absent. The sample records about 2,500,000 clones, approximately 92% being singletons. Input material: naive CD4+ T cells sorted from blood. As to subset: CD45RA+ positively selected. The source is a man between 18 and 35 years old in good health.

The V gene is TRBV6-1, the J gene TRBJ2-3, with a possible D match to TRBD2 (7 bases). The CDR3 loop spans 14 amino acids. In germline, CDR1 is MNHNS, CDR2 SASEGT. The V end was cut by 7 bases, the J end by 0 bases, with 11 bases between. The CDR3 reads CASIWGGSTDTQYF. The CDR3 coding sequence is TGTGCCAGCATCTGGGGGGGCAGCACAGATACGCAGTATTTT.

This clone was seen a handful of times. Other DNA sequences from this sample encode an identical CDR3 as well. This sequence joins TRBV5-1 and TRBJ2-3, with D maybe TRBD2 (6 bases). The length of the CDR3 is 14 residues. The germline V gene encodes CDR1 SGHRS and CDR2 YFSETQ. With 3 bases removed from V and 0 bases from J, the gap between germline ends came to 8 bases. For the CDR3, the DNA is TGCGCCAGCAGCTCGGGGGTTAGCACAGATACGCAGTATTTT. It yields the protein CASSSGVSTDTQYF.

As to this clone: Other DNA sequences in this sample translate to the same CDR3. The genes are TRBV7-9 and TRBJ2-7; 9 nucleotides match TRBD1. Germline CDR1 and CDR2: SEHNR and FQNEAQ (reference sequence). V was pared by 6 bases and J by 3 bases, with 6 bases of the junction left unmatched. The CDR3 loop spans 14 amino acids. The chain's CDR3 is CASSPRDRVYEQYF. In DNA, the CDR3 is TGTGCCAGCAGTCCCCGGGACAGGGTCTACGAGCAGTACTTC.

The chain couples TRBV5-6 to TRBJ1-1; 10 bases match TRBD1. CDR1 is SGHDT, CDR2 YYEEEE, per germline. The CDR3 extends over 15 amino acids. Germline trimming cut 4 bases from V and 5 bases from J; bases unmatched to any gene: 8. In nucleotides, the CDR3 is TGTGCCAGCAGCATTCTGGGACAGGGGTGGACTGAAGCTTTCTTT. Its protein product is CASSILGQGWTEAFF. The full variable domain, in which reference TRBV5-6 and TRBJ1-1 provide the parts outside the CDR3, is DAGVTQSPTHLIKTRGQQVTLRCSPKSGHDTVSWYQQALGQGPQFIFQYYEEEERQRGNFPDRFSGHQFPNYSSELNVNALLLGDSALYLCASSILGQGWTEAFFGQGTRLTVV.

J is TRBJ1-2 and V is TRBV2; a weak D match, TRBD1 (5 bases). With 6 bases removed from V and 4 bases from J, the gap between germline ends came to 15 bases. This CDR3 contains 14 residues. Per germline, CDR1 SNHLY and CDR2 FYNNEI. CDR3 loop: CASRSQGSAYGYTF. As DNA, the CDR3 is TGTGCCAGCAGGAGTCAGGGCTCCGCCTATGGCTACACCTTC.

The genes are TRBV5-3 and TRBJ2-7; D gene unclear. TRBV5-3 is flagged as an ORF with uncertain function. The CDR3 totals 15 residues. V lost 10 bases and J 2 bases, leaving 22 bases between the germline ends. The CDR3 sequence is CADPEAENWAYEQYF. The CDR3 nucleotides read TGTGCCGACCCAGAGGCGGAGAATTGGGCCTACGAGCAGTACTTC.

The CDR3 region has the DNA TGTGCCATCAGCGTCGGGGGGCTTAGCTCCTACGAGCAGTACTTC. Translating gives CAISVGGLSSYEQYF. The rearrangement links TRBV10-3 to TRBJ2-7; possible D gene TRBD2, 7 bases. V lost 6 bases, J lost 0 bases, and 15 bases lay in between. Per germline, CDR1 ENHRY and CDR2 SYGVKD. The CDR3 loop spans 15 amino acids.

A remark on this clone: The junction and the germline gene differ at one end; a read error may be behind it. At the DNA level, this CDR3 is encoded by other sequences in the same sample as well. The chain's CDR3 is CASSFYGHSYEQYF. The CDR3 DNA reads as TGTGCCAGCAGCTTCTACGGGCACTCCTACGAGCAGTACTTT. The V gene is TRBV11-2, the J gene TRBJ2-7; no reliable D call. The CDR3 runs 14 residues. Per the germline V gene, CDR1 is SGHAT and CDR2 is FQNNGV.

This chain uses TRBV18 with TRBJ2-1; D ambiguous. CDR1 KGHSH and CDR2 LQKENI come from the germline V gene. The CDR3 spans 12 residues. V lost 1 base to trimming and J lost 10 bases, with 8 bases between them. The CDR3 nucleotides read TGTGCCAGCTCACCACTTGCCACCGAGCAGTTCTTC. It encodes CASSPLATEQFF.

V usage is TRBV6-5 and J usage is TRBJ2-7; possibly TRBD2 for D (7 bases). This CDR3 comprises 14 residues. The V gene lost 6 bases and the J gene lost 7 bases, with 19 bases spanning the gap. Germline CDR1 and CDR2: MNHEY and SVGAGI. CDR3 nucleotide sequence: TGTGCCAGCAGCTACCCGGGGGGCCCCGGGGAGCAGTACTTC. Translating gives CASSYPGGPGEQYF.

The genes are TRBV7-8 and TRBJ2-2; either TRBD1 or TRBD2 may fit D (5 bases each). Germline CDR1 and CDR2: SGHVS and FQNEAQ. The CDR3 consists of 14 residues. The germline V and J ends were trimmed by 2 bases and 4 bases, with 8 bases remaining between them. In DNA form, the CDR3 reads TGTGCCAGCAGCTTACCAGGGACCACCGGGGAGCTGTTTTTT. Its translation: CASSLPGTTGELFF.

Written as DNA, the CDR3 is TGTGCCAGCAGACTTACCAGGGGTCCCTACGAGCAGTACTTC. This encodes CASRLTRGPYEQYF. The gene calls are TRBV6-5 and TRBJ2-7, with D perhaps matching TRBD1 (6 bases). Germline CDR1 reads MNHEY; CDR2 reads SVGAGI. The CDR3 consists of 14 residues. V shed 6 bases and J shed 2 bases, with 14 bases lying between them.

The rearrangement links TRBV6-1 to TRBJ1-6, with a possible D match to TRBD1 (6 bases). The CDR3 length is 17 residues. The V gene lost 0 bases and the J gene lost 8 bases, with 17 bases spanning the gap. The germline V gene encodes CDR1 MNHNS and CDR2 SASEGT. The CDR3 protein is CASSEAGAGQIYSPLHF. The CDR3 DNA sequence: TGTGCCAGCAGTGAAGCAGGGGCAGGACAGATTTATTCACCCCTCCACTTT.

This chain joins TRBV5-8 and TRBJ1-3; tentative D call: TRBD1 (5 bases). The CDR3 is 16 residues long. The V end was cut by 4 bases, the J end by 2 bases, with 16 bases between. CDR1 and CDR2 (germline): SGHTS, YDEGEE. The CDR3 DNA follows: TGTGCCAGCAGCCGCGGGTTGGGGGGAACTGGAAACACCATATATTTT. Protein product: CASSRGLGGTGNTIYF.

This clone occurred once. Other DNA sequences in the sample encode the same CDR3. The V and J genes are TRBV18 and TRBJ2-5; no firm D call. Trimming shortened V by 2 bases and J by 1 base, and 5 bases separated the two germline ends. Germline values: CDR1 KGHSH, CDR2 LQKENI. This CDR3 is built from 13 residues. The CDR3 sequence is CASSPSLQETQYF. CDR3 bases: TGTGCCAGCTCACCATCCCTCCAAGAGACCCAGTACTTC.

The chain carries TRBV19 and TRBJ2-4, with D tentatively TRBD2 (5 bases). Trimming shortened V by 7 bases and J by 0 bases, and 13 bases separated the two germline ends. The CDR3 totals 15 residues. The germline gives CDR1 LNHDA, CDR2 SQIVND (reference sequence). CDR3 sequence: CASTPRVVAKNIQYF. In nucleotides, the CDR3 is TGTGCCAGTACCCCGCGGGTGGTAGCCAAAAACATTCAGTACTTC.

This clone was detected only once. This specimen includes other DNA sequences encoding the same CDR3. The chain uses TRBV6-6 and TRBJ1-3; D remains ambiguous. V dropped 2 bases and J dropped 4 bases, with 3 bases sitting between them. The CDR3 runs 12 residues. Germline V gene sequence: CDR1 MNHNY, CDR2 SVGAGI (reference sequence). DNA for the CDR3: TGTGCCAGCAGTTACGGCGGAAACACCATATATTTT. Translation gives CASSYGGNTIYF.

To note about this clone: This sample also contains other DNA sequences that code for the same CDR3. The CDR3 DNA sequence: TGCAGCGTTGGTGCTAGCGGGAGCTCCTACAATGAGCAGTTCTTC. This translates into CSVGASGSSYNEQFF. The chain couples TRBV29-1 to TRBJ2-1; 10 nucleotides align to TRBD2. The junction had 3 bases not matched to a gene; V was cut back by 4 bases and J by 0 bases. The CDR3 consists of 15 residues. The germline V gene has CDR1 SQVTM and CDR2 ANQGSEA.

This clone showed up just once. The same CDR3 is also encoded by other DNA sequences in this sample. The gene calls are TRBV18 and TRBJ2-2; no clear D gene. The CDR3 is 13 residues long. V was trimmed by 3 bases and J by 6 bases, leaving 8 bases between them. Per germline, CDR1 KGHSH and CDR2 LQKENI. CDR3 sequence: CASSPRSPGELFF. The CDR3 DNA reads TGTGCCAGCTCACCTCGGTCCCCCGGGGAGCTGTTTTTT.

V usage is TRBV27 and J usage is TRBJ1-1; 8 bases are shared with TRBD1. This CDR3 spans 15 amino acids. The V segment lost 6 bases and the J segment 0 bases; nucleotides outside the gene matches: 6. Germline CDR1 MNHEY, CDR2 SMNVEV (reference sequence). CDR3 residues: CASSQGASLNTEAFF. DNA for the CDR3: TGTGCCAGCAGCCAGGGGGCATCTCTGAACACTGAAGCTTTCTTT.

The chain combines TRBV7-9 with TRBJ2-3, with a tentative D call TRBD1 (6 bases). This CDR3 comprises 16 residues. Trimming shortened V by 0 bases and J by 2 bases, and 12 bases separated the two germline ends. The germline V gene encodes CDR1 SEHNR and CDR2 FQNEAQ (reference sequence). DNA for the CDR3: TGTGCCAGCAGCTTAGCCGTGGACAGAGCCACAGATACGCAGTATTTT. It specifies CASSLAVDRATDTQYF.

The chain carries TRBV11-2 and TRBJ2-1; TRBD2 aligns across 12 bases. The CDR3 contains 19 residues. After removal of 2 bases from V and 7 bases from J, the junction contained 15 bases not matched to a gene. The germline V gene encodes CDR1 SGHAT and CDR2 FQNNGV. CDR3 in amino acids: CASSLSGIGLAGSSNEQFF. DNA for the CDR3: TGTGCCAGCAGCTTAAGTGGGATAGGACTAGCGGGGAGTTCGAATGAGCAGTTCTTC.

The gene calls are TRBV5-1 and TRBJ1-2; D perhaps matches TRBD1 (6 bases). This CDR3 region has 14 residues. In germline, CDR1 is SGHRS, CDR2 YFSETQ. V shed 4 bases and J shed 8 bases, with 18 bases lying between them. CDR3 coding DNA: TGCGCCAGCAGCAACGGACAGCCGAAGTACGGCTACACCTTC. This gives the protein CASSNGQPKYGYTF.

About this clone: Within the sample, other DNA sequences also encode this same CDR3. V is TRBV10-3 and J is TRBJ1-5; no reliable D call. Per the germline V gene, CDR1 is ENHRY and CDR2 is SYGVKD. Trimming left V 5 bases short and J 1 base short, with 6 bases between. The CDR3 is 13 residues long. CDR3 sequence: CAISRQSNQPQHF. In DNA form, the CDR3 reads TGTGCCATCAGTAGACAAAGCAATCAGCCCCAGCATTTT.

The chain has TRBV11-2 and TRBJ1-6, with TRBD1 identical over 7 bases. V shed 5 bases, J shed 4 bases, and the junction held 8 bases outside the gene matches. Germline V gene data show CDR1 as SGHAT and CDR2 as FQNNGV. This CDR3 comprises 16 residues. CDR3 protein: CASSPRQGRYNSPLHF. The CDR3 bases are TGTGCCAGCAGCCCCCGACAGGGCAGGTATAATTCACCCCTCCACTTT. Full variable domain (rest looked up from reference TRBV11-2 and TRBJ1-6): EAGVAQSPRYKIIEKRQSVAFWCNPISGHATLYWYQQILGQGPKLLIQFQNNGVVDDSQLPKDRFSAERLKGVDSTLKIQPAKLEDSAVYLCASSPRQGRYNSPLHFGNGTRLTVT.

The chain links TRBV18 to TRBJ1-5; D may be TRBD1 (6 bases). The CDR3 is 14 residues long. Trimming cost V 4 bases and J 4 bases, with 11 bases left between them. CDR1 KGHSH and CDR2 LQKENI come from the germline V gene. The CDR3 DNA is TGTGCCAGCTCACGGACAGACCTTAATCAGCCCCAGCATTTT. Amino acids: CASSRTDLNQPQHF. The whole variable domain, filled in from reference TRBV18 and TRBJ1-5, reads NAGVMQNPRHLVRRRGQEARLRCSPMKGHSHVYWYRQLPEEGLKFMVYLQKENIIDESGMPKERFSAEFPKEGPSILRIQQVVRGDSAAYFCASSRTDLNQPQHFGDGTRLSIL.

The rearrangement joins TRBV30 to TRBJ1-2, with D possibly being TRBD1 (5 bases). Per germline, CDR1 GTSNPN and CDR2 SVGIG (reference sequence). The V end was cut by 4 bases, the J end by 3 bases, with 12 bases between. There are 13 residues in the CDR3. The CDR3 is CAWKGEDYYGYTF. CDR3 coding DNA: TGTGCCTGGAAAGGGGAGGACTACTATGGCTACACCTTC.

This chain uses TRBV10-3 with TRBJ2-1; D gene ambiguous. The CDR3 covers 12 residues. Trimming removed 8 bases from V and 6 bases from J, with 11 bases in between. CDR1 ENHRY and CDR2 SYGVKD come from the germline V gene. In DNA form, the CDR3 reads TGTGCCATCGGGGTGGCTGGCAATGAGCAGTTCTTC. As protein: CAIGVAGNEQFF.